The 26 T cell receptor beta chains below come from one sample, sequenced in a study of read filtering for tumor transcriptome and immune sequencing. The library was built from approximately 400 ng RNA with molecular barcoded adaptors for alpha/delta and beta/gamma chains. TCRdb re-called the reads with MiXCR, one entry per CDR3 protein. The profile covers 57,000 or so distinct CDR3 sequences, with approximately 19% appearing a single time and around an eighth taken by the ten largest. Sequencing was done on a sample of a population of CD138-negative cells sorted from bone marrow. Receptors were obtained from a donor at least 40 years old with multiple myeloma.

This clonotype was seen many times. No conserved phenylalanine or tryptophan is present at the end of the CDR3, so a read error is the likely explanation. CDR3 in DNA: TGTGCCAGCTCCCAGGGGGGGGGCTACAATGAGCAGTTCCTC. Amino acids: CASSQGGGYNEQFL. The rearrangement uses TRBV7-3 and TRBJ2-1, with D perhaps matching TRBD1 or TRBD2 (7 bases each). Looked up from germline, CDR1 is SGHTA and CDR2 is FQGTGA. This CDR3 has 14 amino acids. With 8 bases removed from V and 3 bases from J, the gap between germline ends came to 14 bases.

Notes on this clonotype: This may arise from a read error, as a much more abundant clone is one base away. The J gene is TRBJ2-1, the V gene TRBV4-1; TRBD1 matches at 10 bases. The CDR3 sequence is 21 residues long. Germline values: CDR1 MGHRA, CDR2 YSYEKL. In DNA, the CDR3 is TGCGCCAGCAGCCACTCCGCCGGGACAGGGGCCTTAAGGAGCTCCTACAGTGAGCAGTTCTTC. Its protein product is CASSHSAGTGALRSSYSEQFF.

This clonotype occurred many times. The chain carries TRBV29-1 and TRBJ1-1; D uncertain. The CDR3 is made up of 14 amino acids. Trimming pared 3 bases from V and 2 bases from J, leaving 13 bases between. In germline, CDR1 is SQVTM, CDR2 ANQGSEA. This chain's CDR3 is CSVESQQRNTEAFF. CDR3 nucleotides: TGCAGCGTTGAGAGCCAACAGCGAAACACTGAAGCTTTCTTT.

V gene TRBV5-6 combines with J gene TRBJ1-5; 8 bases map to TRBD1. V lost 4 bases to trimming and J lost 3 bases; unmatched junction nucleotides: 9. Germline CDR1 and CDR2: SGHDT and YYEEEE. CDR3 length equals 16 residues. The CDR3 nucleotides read TGTGCCAGCAGCCAAAGGACAGGGAGTAACAATCAGCCCCAGCATTTT. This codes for CASSQRTGSNNQPQHF.

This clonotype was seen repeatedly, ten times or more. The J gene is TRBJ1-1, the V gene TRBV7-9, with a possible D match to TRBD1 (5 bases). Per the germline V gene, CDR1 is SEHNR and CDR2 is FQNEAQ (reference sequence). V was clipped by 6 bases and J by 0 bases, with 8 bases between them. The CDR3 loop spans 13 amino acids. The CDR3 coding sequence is TGTGCCAGCAGAAAGACAGTGAACACTGAAGCTTTCTTT. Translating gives CASRKTVNTEAFF. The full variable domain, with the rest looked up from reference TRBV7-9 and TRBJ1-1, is DTGVSQNPRHKITKRGQNVTFRCDPISEHNRLYWYRQTLGQGPEFLTYFQNEAQLEKSRLLSDRFSAERPKGSFSTLEIQRTEQGDSAMYLCASRKTVNTEAFFGQGTRLTVV.

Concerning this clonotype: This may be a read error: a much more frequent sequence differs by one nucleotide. CDR3 sequence reads: CRARLAGGGGAKNIQYF. In nucleotides, the CDR3 is TGCAGAGCTAGGCTAGCGGGAGGTGGAGGGGCCAAAAACATTCAGTACTTC. The chain combines TRBV20-1 with TRBJ2-4; 11 bases are a match to TRBD2. Germline-derived CDR1 and CDR2 are DFQATT and SNEGSKA (reference sequence). This CDR3 is built from 17 residues.

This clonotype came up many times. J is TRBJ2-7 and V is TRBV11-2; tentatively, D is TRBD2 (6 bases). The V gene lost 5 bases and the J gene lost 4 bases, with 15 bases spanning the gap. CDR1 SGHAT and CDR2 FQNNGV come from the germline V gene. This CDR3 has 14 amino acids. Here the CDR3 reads CASSQLTSSYEQYF. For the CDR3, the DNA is TGTGCCAGCAGCCAACTAACTAGCAGTTACGAGCAGTACTTC.

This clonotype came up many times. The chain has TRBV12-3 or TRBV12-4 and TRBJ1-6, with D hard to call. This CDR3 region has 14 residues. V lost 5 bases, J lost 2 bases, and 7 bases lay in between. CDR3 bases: TGTGCCAGCAGTCCTGCCGCCTATAATTCACCCCTCCACTTT. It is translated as CASSPAAYNSPLHF.

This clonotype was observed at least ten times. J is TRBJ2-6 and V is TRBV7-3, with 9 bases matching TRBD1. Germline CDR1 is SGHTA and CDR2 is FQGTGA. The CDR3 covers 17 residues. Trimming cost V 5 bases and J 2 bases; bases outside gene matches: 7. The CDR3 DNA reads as TGTGCCAGCAGCCCGAAAACAGGGGGCGCTGGGGCCAACGTCCTGACTTTC. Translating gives CASSPKTGGAGANVLTF.

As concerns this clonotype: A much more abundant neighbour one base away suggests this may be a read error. CDR3 amino acids: CAWSVRTSRSRNTGELFF. CDR3 nucleotide sequence: TGTGCCTGGAGTGTACGAACTAGCAGGAGTAGGAACACCGGGGAGCTGTTTTTT. The chain employs TRBV30 and TRBJ2-2, with D possibly matching TRBD2 (6 bases). This CDR3 contains 18 residues. V shed 0 bases and J shed 1 base, with 18 bases lying between them. The V gene's germline CDR1 is GTSNPN and CDR2 SVGIG (reference sequence). Full variable domain (missing parts from reference TRBV30 and TRBJ2-2): SQTIHQWPATLVQPVGSPLSLECTVEGTSNPNLYWYRQAAGRGLQLLFYSVGIGQISSEVPQNLSASRPQDRQFILSSKKLLLSDSGFYLCAWSVRTSRSRNTGELFFGEGSRLTVL.

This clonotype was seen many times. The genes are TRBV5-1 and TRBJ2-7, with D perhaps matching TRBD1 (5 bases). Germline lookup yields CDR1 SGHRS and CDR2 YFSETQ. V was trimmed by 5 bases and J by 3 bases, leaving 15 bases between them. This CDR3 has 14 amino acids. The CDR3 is CASSNMGQVYEQYF. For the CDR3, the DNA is TGCGCCAGCAGTAATATGGGGCAGGTCTACGAGCAGTACTTC.

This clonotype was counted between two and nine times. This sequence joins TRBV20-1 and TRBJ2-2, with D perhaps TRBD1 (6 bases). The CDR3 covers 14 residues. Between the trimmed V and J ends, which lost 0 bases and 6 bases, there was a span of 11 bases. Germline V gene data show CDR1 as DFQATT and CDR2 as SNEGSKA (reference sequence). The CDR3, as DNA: TGCAGTGCTAGAGAACAGGGTAATGCCGGGGAGCTGTTTTTT. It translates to CSAREQGNAGELFF.

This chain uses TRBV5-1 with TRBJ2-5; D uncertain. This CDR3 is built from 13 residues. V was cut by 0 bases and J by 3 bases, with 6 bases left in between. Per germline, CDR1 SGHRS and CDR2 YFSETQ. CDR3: CASSLVAEETQYF. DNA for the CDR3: TGCGCCAGCAGCTTGGTAGCAGAAGAGACCCAGTACTTC. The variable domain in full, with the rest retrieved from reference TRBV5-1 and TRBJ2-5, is KAGVTQTPRYLIKTRGQQVTLSCSPISGHRSVSWYQQTPGQGLQFLFEYFSETQRNKGNFPGRFSGRQFSNSRSEMNVSTLELGDSALYLCASSLVAEETQYFGPGTRLLVL.

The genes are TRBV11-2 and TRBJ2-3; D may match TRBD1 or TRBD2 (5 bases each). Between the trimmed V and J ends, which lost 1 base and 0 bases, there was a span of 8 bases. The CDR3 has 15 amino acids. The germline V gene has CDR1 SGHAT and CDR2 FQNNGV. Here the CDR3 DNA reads TGTGCCAGCAGCTTAGCGGGACCTAGCACAGATACGCAGTATTTT. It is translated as CASSLAGPSTDTQYF.

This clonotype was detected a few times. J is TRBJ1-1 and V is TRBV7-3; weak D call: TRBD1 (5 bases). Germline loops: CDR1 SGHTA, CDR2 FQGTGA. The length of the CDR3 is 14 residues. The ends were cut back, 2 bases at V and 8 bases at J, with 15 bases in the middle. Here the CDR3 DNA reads TGTGCCAGCAGCTTACAAGCAGCGGGGACCGAAGCTTTCTTT. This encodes CASSLQAAGTEAFF.

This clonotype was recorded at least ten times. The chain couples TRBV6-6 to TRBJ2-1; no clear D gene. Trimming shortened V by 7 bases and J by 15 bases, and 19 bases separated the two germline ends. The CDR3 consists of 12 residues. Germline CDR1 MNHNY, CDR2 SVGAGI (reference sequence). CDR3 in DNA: TGTGCCAGCATGGCTGTCCCACCCCCGGGGTTCTTC. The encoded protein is CASMAVPPPGFF.

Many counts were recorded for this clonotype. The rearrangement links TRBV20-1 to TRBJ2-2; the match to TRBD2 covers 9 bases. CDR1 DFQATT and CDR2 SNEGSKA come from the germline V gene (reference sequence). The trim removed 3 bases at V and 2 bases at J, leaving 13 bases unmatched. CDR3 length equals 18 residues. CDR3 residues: CSARLLLAGRINTGELFF. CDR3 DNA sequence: TGCAGTGCTAGGCTGCTTCTAGCGGGGAGGATTAACACCGGGGAGCTGTTTTTT.

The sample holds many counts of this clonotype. CDR3 in DNA: TGTGCCAGCAGTTACATAGAAGATTCACCCCTCCACTTT. Amino acid sequence: CASSYIEDSPLHF. J is TRBJ1-6 and V is TRBV6-6; no clear D gene. V was trimmed by 2 bases and J by 8 bases, leaving 7 bases between them. The V gene's germline CDR1 is MNHNY and CDR2 SVGAGI (reference sequence). The CDR3 runs 13 residues.

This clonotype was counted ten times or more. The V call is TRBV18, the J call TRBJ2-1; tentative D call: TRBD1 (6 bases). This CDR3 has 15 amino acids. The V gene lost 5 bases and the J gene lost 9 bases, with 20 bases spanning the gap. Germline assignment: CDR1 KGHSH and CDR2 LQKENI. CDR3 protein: CASSEDSRTVGEQFF. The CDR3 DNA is TGTGCCAGCTCAGAGGACAGTAGAACAGTCGGTGAGCAGTTCTTC.

For the CDR3, the DNA is TGTGCCAGTAATTCCATAGCAGTGTCCAATCAGCCCCAGCATTTT. Its protein product is CASNSIAVSNQPQHF. The V and J genes are TRBV19 and TRBJ1-5, with D hard to call. Looked up from germline, CDR1 is LNHDA and CDR2 is SQIVND (reference sequence). The CDR3 consists of 15 residues. V gave up 7 bases and J gave up 3 bases, with 16 bases separating them.

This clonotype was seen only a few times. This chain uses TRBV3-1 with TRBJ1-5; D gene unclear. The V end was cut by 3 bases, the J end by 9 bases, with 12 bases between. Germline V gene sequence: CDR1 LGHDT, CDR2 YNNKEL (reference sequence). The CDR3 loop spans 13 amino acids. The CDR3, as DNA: TGTGCCAGCAGCCAGATGCATGGGCGGCCCCAGCATTTT. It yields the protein CASSQMHGRPQHF.

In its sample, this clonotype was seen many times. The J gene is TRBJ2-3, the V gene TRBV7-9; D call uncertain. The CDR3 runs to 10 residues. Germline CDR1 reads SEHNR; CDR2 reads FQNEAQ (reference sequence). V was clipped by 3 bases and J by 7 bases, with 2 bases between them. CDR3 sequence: CASSFNTQYF. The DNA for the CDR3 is TGTGCCAGCAGCTTTAATACGCAGTATTTT.

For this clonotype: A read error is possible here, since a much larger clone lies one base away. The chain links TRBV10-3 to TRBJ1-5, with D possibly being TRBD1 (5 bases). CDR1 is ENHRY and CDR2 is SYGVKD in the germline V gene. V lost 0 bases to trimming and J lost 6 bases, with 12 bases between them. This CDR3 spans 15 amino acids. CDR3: CAISESTGVAQPQHF. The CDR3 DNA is TGTGCCATCAGTGAGTCAACAGGTGTTGCTCAGCCCCAGCATTTT.

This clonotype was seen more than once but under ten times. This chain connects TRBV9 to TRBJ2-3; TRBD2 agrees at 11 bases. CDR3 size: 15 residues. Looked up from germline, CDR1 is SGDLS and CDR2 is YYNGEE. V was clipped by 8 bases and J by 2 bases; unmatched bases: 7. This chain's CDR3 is CASTRLAGITDTQYF. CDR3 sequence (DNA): TGTGCCAGTACTCGACTAGCGGGAATCACAGATACGCAGTATTTT.

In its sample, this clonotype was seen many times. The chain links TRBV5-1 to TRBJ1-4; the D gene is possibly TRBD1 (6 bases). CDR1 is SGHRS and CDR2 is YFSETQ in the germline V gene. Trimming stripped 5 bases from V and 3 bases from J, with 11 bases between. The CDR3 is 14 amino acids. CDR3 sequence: CASSLTGPNEKLFF. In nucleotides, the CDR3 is TGCGCCAGCAGTTTGACAGGACCTAATGAAAAACTGTTTTTT. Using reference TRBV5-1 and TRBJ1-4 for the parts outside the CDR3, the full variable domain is KAGVTQTPRYLIKTRGQQVTLSCSPISGHRSVSWYQQTPGQGLQFLFEYFSETQRNKGNFPGRFSGRQFSNSRSEMNVSTLELGDSALYLCASSLTGPNEKLFFGSGTQLSVL.

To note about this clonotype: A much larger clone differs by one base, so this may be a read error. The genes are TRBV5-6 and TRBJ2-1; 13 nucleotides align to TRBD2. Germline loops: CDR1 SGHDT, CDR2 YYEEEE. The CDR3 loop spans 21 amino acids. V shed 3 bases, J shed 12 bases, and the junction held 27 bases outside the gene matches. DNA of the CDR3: TGTGCCAGCAGCTATTTAACCGGGACTAGCGGGACGGTAATTAGAATAAGTGGGCAGTTCTTC. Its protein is CASSYLTGTSGTVIRISGQFF.